Presented here are 6 T cell receptor beta chains from one specimen sequenced in a study of blood T cell repertoires in COVID-19. Sequencing used immunoSEQ multiplex PCR; TCRdb keeps in-frame clones, though not all of them. The table lists about 200,000 clones, approximately 80% of them singletons. Sequencing input: PBMCs or T cells enriched from blood (not recorded which). The receptor set was obtained from a woman in her forties with acute COVID-19.

V and J are TRBV6-5 and TRBJ2-7; 9 positions agree with TRBD1. Trimming at V came to 10 bases and at J to 1 base, leaving 5 bases not matched to a gene. Germline V gene sequence: CDR1 MNHEY, CDR2 SVGAGI. The CDR3 length is 13 residues. The chain's CDR3 is CAIEDRGSYEQYF. The CDR3 region has the DNA TGTGCCATAGAGGACAGGGGATCCTACGAGCAGTACTTC.

The chain joins TRBV27 to TRBJ1-6; D gene unclear. This CDR3 contains 17 residues. V lost 2 bases and J 3 bases, leaving 14 bases between the germline ends. CDR1 MNHEY and CDR2 SMNVEV come from the germline V gene (reference sequence). The DNA of the CDR3 is TGTGCCAGCAGTTTACGGATCGGGAGGAACTATAATTCACCCCTCCACTTT. Its protein product is CASSLRIGRNYNSPLHF.

This chain links TRBV7-2 with TRBJ2-3, with 7 bases aligning to TRBD1. V shed 4 bases and J 1 base; nucleotides not matched to a gene: 5. Germline loops: CDR1 SGHTA, CDR2 FQGNSA. The CDR3 is made up of 15 amino acids. In DNA, the CDR3 is TGTGCCAGCAGCTATGACGGACAGGGCACAGATACGCAGTATTTT. Translated: CASSYDGQGTDTQYF.

The J gene is TRBJ1-6, the V gene TRBV5-1; TRBD1 agrees at 7 bases. Trimming removed 3 bases from V and 10 bases from J; junction bases left unmatched: 10. The germline V gene has CDR1 SGHRS and CDR2 YFSETQ. There are 15 residues in the CDR3. CDR3 sequence (DNA): TGCGCCAGCAGCTGGGACAGAAAAAGGGGGTCACCCCTCCACTTT. It encodes CASSWDRKRGSPLHF.

This chain connects TRBV5-1 to TRBJ2-7; 7 bases line up with TRBD1. The junction had 9 bases not matched to a gene; V was cut back by 4 bases and J by 5 bases. The CDR3 totals 14 residues. Germline-derived CDR1 and CDR2 are SGHRS and YFSETQ. In nucleotides, the CDR3 is TGCGCCAGCAGCCCGGGACAGAATACTAACGAGCAGTACTTC. It translates to CASSPGQNTNEQYF.

In this sample, this clone turned up once. This chain links TRBV19 with TRBJ2-2; perhaps TRBD2 as D (6 bases). V shed 3 bases and J shed 5 bases, with 10 bases lying between them. The CDR3 has 14 residues. Germline V gene lookup returns CDR1 LNHDA and CDR2 SQIVND (reference sequence). CDR3 nucleotides: TGTGCCAGTAGTATGCGGGGAAGGACCGGGGAGCTGTTTTTT. The encoded protein is CASSMRGRTGELFF.